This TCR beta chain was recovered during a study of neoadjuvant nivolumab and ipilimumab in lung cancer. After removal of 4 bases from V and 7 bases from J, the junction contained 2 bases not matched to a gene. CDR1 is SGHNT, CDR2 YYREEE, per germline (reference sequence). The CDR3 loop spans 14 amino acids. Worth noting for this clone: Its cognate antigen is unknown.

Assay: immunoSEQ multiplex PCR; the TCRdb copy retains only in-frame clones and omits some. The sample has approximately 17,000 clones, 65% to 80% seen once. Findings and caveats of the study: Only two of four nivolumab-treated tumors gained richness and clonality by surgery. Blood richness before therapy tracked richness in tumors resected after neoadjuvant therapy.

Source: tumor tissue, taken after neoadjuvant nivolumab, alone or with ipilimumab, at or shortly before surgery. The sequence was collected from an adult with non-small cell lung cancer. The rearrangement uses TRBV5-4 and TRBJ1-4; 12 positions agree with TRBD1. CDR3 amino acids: CASSPGQGAEKLFF. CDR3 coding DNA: TGTGCCAGCAGCCCGGGACAGGGGGCTGAAAAACTGTTTTTT.